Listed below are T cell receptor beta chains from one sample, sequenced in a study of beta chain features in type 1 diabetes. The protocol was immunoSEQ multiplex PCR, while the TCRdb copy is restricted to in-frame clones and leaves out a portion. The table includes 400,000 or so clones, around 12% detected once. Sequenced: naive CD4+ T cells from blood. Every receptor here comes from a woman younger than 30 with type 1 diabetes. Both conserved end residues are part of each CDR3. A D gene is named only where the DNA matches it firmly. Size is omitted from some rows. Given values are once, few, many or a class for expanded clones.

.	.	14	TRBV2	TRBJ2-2	CASSESRGTGELFF	TGTGCCAGCAGTGAAAGCAGGGGCACCGGGGAGCTGTTTTTT
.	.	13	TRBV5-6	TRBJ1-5	CASSLLLGQPQHF	TGTGCCAGCAGCTTACTGCTCGGTCAGCCCCAGCATTTT
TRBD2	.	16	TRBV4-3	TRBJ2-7	CASSRLLAGDKYEQYF	TGCGCCAGCAGCCGACTACTAGCGGGTGACAAGTACGAGCAGTACTTC
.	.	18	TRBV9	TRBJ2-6	CASSVAPDRASGANVLTF	TGTGCCAGCAGCGTAGCTCCCGACAGAGCCTCTGGGGCCAACGTCCTGACTTTC
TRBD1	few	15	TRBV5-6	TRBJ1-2	CASSLFGTGEDGYTF	TGTGCCAGCAGCTTGTTTGGGACAGGGGAAGATGGCTACACCTTC
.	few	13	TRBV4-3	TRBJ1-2	CASSQSRAAGYTF	TGCGCCAGCAGCCAGTCCAGGGCGGCTGGCTACACCTTC
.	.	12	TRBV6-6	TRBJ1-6	CASSRGREPLHF	TGTGCCAGCAGTAGGGGTAGGGAACCCCTCCACTTT
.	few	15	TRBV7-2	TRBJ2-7	CASSLGVVSAYEQYF	TGTGCCAGCAGCTTAGGGGTTGTGAGCGCCTACGAGCAGTACTTC
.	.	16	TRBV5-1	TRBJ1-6	CASSLGTAQDNSPLHF	TGCGCCAGCAGCTTGGGGACAGCTCAGGATAATTCACCCCTCCACTTT
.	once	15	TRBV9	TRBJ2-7	CASSVDLDITYEQYF	TGTGCCAGCAGCGTAGATCTGGACATCACCTACGAGCAGTACTTC
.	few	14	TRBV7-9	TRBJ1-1	CASSPPYGLDEAFF	TGTGCCAGCAGCCCCCCTTACGGGTTGGATGAAGCTTTCTTT
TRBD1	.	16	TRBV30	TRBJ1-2	CACPTGTGTQGYGYTF	TGTGCCTGCCCCACAGGGACAGGGACCCAGGGCTATGGCTACACCTTC
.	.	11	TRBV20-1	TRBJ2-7	CSASRDGEQYF	TGCAGTGCTTCCCGGGATGGCGAGCAGTACTTC
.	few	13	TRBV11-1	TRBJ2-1	CASSLGAYNEQFF	TGTGCCAGCAGCCTGGGAGCCTACAATGAGCAGTTCTTC
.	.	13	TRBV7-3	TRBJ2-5	CASSLIGERTQYF	TGTGCCAGCAGCTTAATCGGGGAGAGGACCCAGTACTTC
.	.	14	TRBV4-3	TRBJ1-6	CASSHNTGNSPLHF	TGCGCCAGCAGCCACAATACGGGGAATTCACCCCTCCACTTT
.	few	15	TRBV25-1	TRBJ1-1	CASSASYSMNTEAFF	TGTGCCAGCAGTGCCTCGTACTCCATGAACACTGAAGCTTTCTTT
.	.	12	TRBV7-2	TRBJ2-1	CASSPDRNEQFF	TGTGCCAGCAGCCCGGACAGAAATGAGCAGTTCTTC
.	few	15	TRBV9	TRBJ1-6	CASSVDEGGGSPLHF	TGTGCCAGCAGCGTAGACGAGGGGGGGGGCTCACCCCTCCACTTT
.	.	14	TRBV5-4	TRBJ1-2	CASSLPGLSYGYTF	TGTGCCAGCAGCCTACCGGGACTGTCCTATGGCTACACCTTC
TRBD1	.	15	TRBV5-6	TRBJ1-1	CASTKGQGMNTEAFF	TGTGCCAGCACTAAGGGACAGGGGATGAACACTGAAGCTTTCTTT
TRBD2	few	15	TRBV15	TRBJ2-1	CATSPLRGDYNEQFF	TGTGCCACCAGCCCACTGCGGGGGGACTACAATGAGCAGTTCTTC
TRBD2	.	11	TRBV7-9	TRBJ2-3	CASSLGLAQYF	TGTGCCAGCAGCTTAGGACTAGCACAGTATTTT
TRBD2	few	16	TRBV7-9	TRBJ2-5	CASSPSLAAKWETQYF	TGTGCCAGCAGCCCTTCACTAGCGGCCAAATGGGAGACCCAGTACTTC
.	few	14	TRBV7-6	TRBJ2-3	CASSSPRGTDTQYF	TGTGCCAGCAGCTCCCCCCGGGGCACAGATACGCAGTATTTT
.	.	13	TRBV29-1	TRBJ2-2	CSALGSSRAELFF	TGCAGCGCCCTCGGGAGCTCCCGGGCGGAGCTGTTTTTT
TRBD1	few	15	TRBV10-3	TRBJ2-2	CAISGTATNTGELFF	TGTGCCATCAGCGGGACAGCTACGAACACCGGGGAGCTGTTTTTT
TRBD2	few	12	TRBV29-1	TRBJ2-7	CSAGGLAEGQYF	TGCAGCGCTGGGGGACTAGCGGAAGGGCAGTACTTC
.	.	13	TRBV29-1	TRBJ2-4	CSARAHDKNIQYF	TGCAGCGCGCGGGCACACGATAAAAACATTCAGTACTTC
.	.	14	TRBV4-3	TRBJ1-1	CASSQAGYNQGAFF	TGCGCCAGCAGCCAAGCCGGATATAACCAGGGAGCTTTCTTT
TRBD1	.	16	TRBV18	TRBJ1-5	CASSPQGAASNQPQHF	TGTGCCAGCTCACCTCAGGGGGCGGCGAGCAATCAGCCCCAGCATTTT
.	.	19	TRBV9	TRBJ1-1	CASSVRVLTPQHMNTEAFF	TGTGCCAGCAGCGTCCGAGTACTGACCCCACAGCACATGAACACTGAAGCTTTCTTT
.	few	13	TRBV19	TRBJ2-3	CASKAPSTDTQYF	TGTGCCTCAAAAGCACCCTCGACAGATACGCAGTATTTT
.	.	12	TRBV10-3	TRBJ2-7	CAIGRQPYEQYF	TGTGCCATCGGGAGACAACCCTACGAGCAGTACTTC
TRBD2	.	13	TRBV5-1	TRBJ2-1	CASGLAGADEQFF	TGCGCCAGCGGACTAGCGGGAGCGGATGAGCAGTTCTTC
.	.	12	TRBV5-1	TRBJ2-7	CASSVDHSEQYF	TGCGCCAGCAGCGTGGACCACAGCGAGCAGTACTTC
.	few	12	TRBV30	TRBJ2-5	CAWRQATETQYF	TGTGCCTGGAGGCAAGCGACGGAGACCCAGTACTTC
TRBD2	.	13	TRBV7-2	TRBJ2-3	CASSTGGTDTQYF	TGTGCCAGCAGCACGGGGGGTACAGATACGCAGTATTTT
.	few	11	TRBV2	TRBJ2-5	CASSPGETQYF	TGTGCCAGCAGCCCCGGAGAGACCCAGTACTTC
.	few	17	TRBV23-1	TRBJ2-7	CASSQSGHRWSSYEQYF	TGCGCCAGCAGTCAATCGGGCCACAGGTGGAGCTCCTACGAGCAGTACTTC
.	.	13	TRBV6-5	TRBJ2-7	CASSEGSSYEQYF	TGTGCCAGCAGTGAGGGAAGCTCCTACGAGCAGTACTTC